This T cell receptor (beta chain) was documented in a study of blood T cell repertoires in COVID-19. The repertoire was sequenced with immunoSEQ multiplex PCR; TCRdb's copy has only in-frame clones and lacks some. Of about 310,000 clones listed, just under 90% are singletons. CDR1 is SNHLY and CDR2 is FYNNEI in the germline V gene. V shed 2 bases and J shed 6 bases, with 11 bases lying between them. This CDR3 has 14 amino acids. This TCR came from a woman aged 30 to 39 who had recovered from COVID-19. The chain uses TRBV2 and TRBJ1-5; no clear D. Sequenced material: PBMCs or T cells enriched from blood (not recorded which). The DNA of the CDR3 is TGTGCCAGCAGTGAACAAAACACGGGTCAGCCCCAGCATTTT. Amino acid sequence: CASSEQNTGQPQHF.